These 9 T cell receptor beta chains came from one sample sequenced in a study of blood T cells in healthy people across ages. PCR was performed a second time for about 7 to 11 cycles using a sample-barcoded 5' primer and a J-beta primer mix. TCRdb redid the calling of the 5' RACE reads with MiXCR, one entry per CDR3 protein. This table holds some 760,000 distinct CDR3 sequences, roughly 25% found once. This sample also appeared in a second study, on T cells of mothers and their children.

Sequences were obtained from blood. The source of these receptors is a boy younger than 18 in good health.

This clonotype was seen a handful of times. This rearrangement joins TRBV28 to TRBJ2-5; 9 bases agree with TRBD1. CDR1 and CDR2 (germline): MDHEN, SYDVKM. V lost 1 base and J lost 6; bases outside the gene matches: 6. The CDR3 has 15 residues. In DNA form, the CDR3 reads TGTGCCAGCAGTTTATTCGGACAGGGGAAGCAGACCCAGTACTTC. Translating it yields CASSLFGQGKQTQYF.

The chain recombines TRBV29-1 with TRBJ1-1; tentatively, D is TRBD1 (5 bases). Between the trimmed V and J ends, which lost 8 bases and 3 bases, there was a span of 13 bases. This CDR3 spans 12 amino acids. Germline V gene data show CDR1 as SQVTM and CDR2 as ANQGSEA. CDR3 nucleotide sequence: TGCAGCATCCTCAGGGAAGACACTGAAGCTTTCTTT. Translating gives CSILREDTEAFF.

V gene TRBV6-5 combines with J gene TRBJ2-5, with D tentatively TRBD1 (5 bases). V lost 3 bases, J lost 4 bases, and 9 bases lay in between. This CDR3 region has 13 residues. CDR1 is MNHEY and CDR2 is SVGAGI in the germline V gene. CDR3 nucleotide sequence: TGTGCCAGCAGTTATCAGGGAAGAGAGACCCAGTACTTC. Translated: CASSYQGRETQYF.

The V and J genes are TRBV28 and TRBJ2-5; 13 nucleotides line up with TRBD2. The J call may be in error: the DNA end matches TRBJ2-1 better. The germline gives CDR1 MDHEN, CDR2 SYDVKM. This CDR3 region has 16 residues. CDR3 nucleotide sequence: TGTGCCAGCAATGTCCCGGGACTAGCGGGAACCAATGAGCAGTTCTTC. It translates to CASNVPGLAGTNEQFF.

This chain uses TRBV6-2 or TRBV6-3 with TRBJ1-1; D unresolved. Germline CDR1 MNHEY, CDR2 SVGEGT. The CDR3 totals 13 residues. The V gene lost 5 bases and the J gene lost 3 bases, with 10 bases spanning the gap. The CDR3 DNA reads as TGTGCCAGCAGTGAACAGATTTACACTGAAGCTTTCTTT. Amino acid sequence: CASSEQIYTEAFF.

The table lists this clonotype with a few counts. The chain is built from TRBV12-3 or TRBV12-4 and TRBJ1-5; D is possibly TRBD1 (6 bases). V was pared by 9 bases and J by 4 bases, with 16 bases between. The length of the CDR3 is 14 residues. The CDR3 bases are TGTGCCAGTAGTCCCGGGGGGCCGAATCAGCCCCAGCATTTT. Translating gives CASSPGGPNQPQHF.

The table lists this clonotype with a few counts. This sequence joins TRBV5-1 and TRBJ2-5, with no clear D. The ends were cut back, 0 bases at V and 5 bases at J, with 8 bases in the middle. Per the germline V gene, CDR1 is SGHRS and CDR2 is YFSETQ. The CDR3 is 13 residues long. The DNA for the CDR3 is TGCGCCAGCAGCTTGGCCCCCCATGAGACCCAGTACTTC. Translation gives CASSLAPHETQYF.

This chain links TRBV4-3 with TRBJ1-4; tentatively, D is TRBD1 (5 bases). The CDR3 is 16 residues long. CDR1 and CDR2 (germline): LGHNA, YSLEER. The V gene lost 1 base and the J gene lost 7 bases, with 16 bases spanning the gap. The CDR3 here is CASSQVSGADGEKLFF. CDR3 sequence (DNA): TGCGCCAGCAGCCAAGTGAGTGGGGCGGACGGTGAAAAACTGTTTTTT.

The rearrangement joins TRBV11-2 to TRBJ2-5; D perhaps matches TRBD1 (7 bases). TRBJ2-1 matches the DNA end more closely, so the J call is doubtful. This CDR3 is built from 15 residues. Per the germline V gene, CDR1 is SGHAT and CDR2 is FQNNGV. The CDR3 loop is CASSWAGQIYNEQFF. CDR3 nucleotides: TGTGCCAGCAGCTGGGCGGGACAGATCTACAATGAGCAGTTCTTC.